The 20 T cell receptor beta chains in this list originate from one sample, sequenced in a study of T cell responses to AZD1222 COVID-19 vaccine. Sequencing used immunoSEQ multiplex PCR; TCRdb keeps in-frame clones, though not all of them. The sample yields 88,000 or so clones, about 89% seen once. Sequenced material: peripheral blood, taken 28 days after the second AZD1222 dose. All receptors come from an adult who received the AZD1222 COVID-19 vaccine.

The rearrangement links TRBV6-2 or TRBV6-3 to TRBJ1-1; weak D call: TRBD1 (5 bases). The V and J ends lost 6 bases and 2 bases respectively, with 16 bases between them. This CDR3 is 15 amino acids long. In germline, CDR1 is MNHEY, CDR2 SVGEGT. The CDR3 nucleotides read TGTGCCAGCAGCCACCTCGACAGATTTAACACTGAAGCTTTCTTT. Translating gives CASSHLDRFNTEAFF.

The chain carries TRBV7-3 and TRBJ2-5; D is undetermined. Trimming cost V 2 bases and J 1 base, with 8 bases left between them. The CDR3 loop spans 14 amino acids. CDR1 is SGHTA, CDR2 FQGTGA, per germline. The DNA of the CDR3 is TGTGCCAGCAGCTTAGATGTCACCCAAGAGACCCAGTACTTC. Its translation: CASSLDVTQETQYF.

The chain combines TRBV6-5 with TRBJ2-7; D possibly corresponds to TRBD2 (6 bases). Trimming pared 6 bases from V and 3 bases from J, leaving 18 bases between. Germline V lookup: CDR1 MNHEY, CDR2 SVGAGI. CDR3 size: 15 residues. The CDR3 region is CASSLSGRGVYEQYF. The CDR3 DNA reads TGTGCCAGCAGCCTATCTGGGCGGGGAGTCTACGAGCAGTACTTC.

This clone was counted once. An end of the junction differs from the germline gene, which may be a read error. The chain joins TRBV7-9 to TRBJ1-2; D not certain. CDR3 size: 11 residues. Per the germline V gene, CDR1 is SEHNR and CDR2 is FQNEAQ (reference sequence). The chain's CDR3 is CASSLTDTMFF. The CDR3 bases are TGTGCCAGCAGCTTGACCGACACTATGTTCTTC.

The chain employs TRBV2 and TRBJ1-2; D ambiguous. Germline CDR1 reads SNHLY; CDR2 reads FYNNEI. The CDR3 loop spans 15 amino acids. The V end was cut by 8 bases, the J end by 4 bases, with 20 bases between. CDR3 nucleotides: TGTGCCAGCTACTCCCCAGGCCATGCTACCTATGGCTACACCTTC. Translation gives CASYSPGHATYGYTF.

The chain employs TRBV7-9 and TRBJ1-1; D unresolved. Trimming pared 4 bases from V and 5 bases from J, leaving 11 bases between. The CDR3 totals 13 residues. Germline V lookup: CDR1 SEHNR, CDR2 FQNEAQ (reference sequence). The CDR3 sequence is CASSSWTGTEAFF. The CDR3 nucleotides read TGTGCCAGCAGCTCTTGGACGGGGACTGAAGCTTTCTTT.

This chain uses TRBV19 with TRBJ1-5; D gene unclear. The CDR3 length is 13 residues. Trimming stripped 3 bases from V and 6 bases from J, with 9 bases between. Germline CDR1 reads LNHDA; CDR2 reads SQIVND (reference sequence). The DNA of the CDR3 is TGTGCCAGTAGTATGCAGGCGCGTCAGCCCCAGCATTTT. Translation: CASSMQARQPQHF.

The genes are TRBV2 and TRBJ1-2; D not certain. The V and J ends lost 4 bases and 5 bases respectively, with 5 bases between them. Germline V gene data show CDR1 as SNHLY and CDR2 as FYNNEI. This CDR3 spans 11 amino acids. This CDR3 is CASSGGYGYTF. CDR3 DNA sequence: TGTGCCAGCAGTGGGGGATATGGCTACACCTTC.

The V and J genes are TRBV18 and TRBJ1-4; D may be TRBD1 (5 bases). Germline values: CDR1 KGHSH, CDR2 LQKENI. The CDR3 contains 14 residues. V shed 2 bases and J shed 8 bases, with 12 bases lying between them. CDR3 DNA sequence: TGTGCCAGCTCACCAGCAGGGACGGAAGAAAAACTGTTTTTT. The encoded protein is CASSPAGTEEKLFF.

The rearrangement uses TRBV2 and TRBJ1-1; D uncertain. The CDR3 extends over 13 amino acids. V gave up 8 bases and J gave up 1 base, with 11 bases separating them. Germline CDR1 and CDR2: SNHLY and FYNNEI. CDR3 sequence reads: CASGNGPNTEAFF. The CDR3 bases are TGTGCCAGCGGCAACGGGCCGAACACTGAAGCTTTCTTT. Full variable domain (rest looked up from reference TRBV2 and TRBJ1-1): EPEVTQTPSHQVTQMGQEVILRCVPISNHLYFYWYRQILGQKVEFLVSFYNNEISEKSEIFDDQFSVERPDGSNFTLKIRSTKLEDSAMYFCASGNGPNTEAFFGQGTRLTVV.

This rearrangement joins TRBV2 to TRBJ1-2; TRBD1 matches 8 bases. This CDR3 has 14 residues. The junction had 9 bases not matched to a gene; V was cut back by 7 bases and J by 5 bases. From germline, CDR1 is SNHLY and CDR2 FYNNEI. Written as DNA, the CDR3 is TGTGCCAGCATCCGGACAGGGAATCGTTATGGCTACACCTTC. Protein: CASIRTGNRYGYTF.

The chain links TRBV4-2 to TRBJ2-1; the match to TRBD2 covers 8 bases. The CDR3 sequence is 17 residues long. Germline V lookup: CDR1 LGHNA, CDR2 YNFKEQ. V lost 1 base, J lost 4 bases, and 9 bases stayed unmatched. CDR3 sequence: CASSQGGASGPYNEQFF. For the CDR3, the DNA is TGTGCCAGCAGCCAAGGAGGTGCTAGCGGGCCTTACAATGAGCAGTTCTTC.

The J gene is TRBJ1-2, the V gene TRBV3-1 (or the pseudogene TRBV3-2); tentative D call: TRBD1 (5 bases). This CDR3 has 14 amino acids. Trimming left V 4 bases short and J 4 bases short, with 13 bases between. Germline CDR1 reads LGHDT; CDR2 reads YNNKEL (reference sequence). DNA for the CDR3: TGTGCCAGCAGCCCACAGACAGAGACCTATGGCTACACCTTC. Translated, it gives CASSPQTETYGYTF.

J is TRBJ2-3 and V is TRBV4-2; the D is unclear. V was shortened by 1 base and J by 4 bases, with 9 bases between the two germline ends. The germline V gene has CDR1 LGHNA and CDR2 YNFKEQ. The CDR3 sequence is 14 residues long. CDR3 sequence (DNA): TGTGCCAGCAGCCAAGCCGGGCCCGCAGATACGCAGTATTTT. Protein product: CASSQAGPADTQYF.

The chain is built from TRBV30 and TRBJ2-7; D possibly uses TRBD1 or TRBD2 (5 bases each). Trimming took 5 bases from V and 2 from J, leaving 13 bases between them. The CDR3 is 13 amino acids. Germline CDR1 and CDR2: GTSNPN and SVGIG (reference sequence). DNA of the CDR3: TGTGCCTGGGGCCGGGACGGTCCCTACGAGCAGTACTTC. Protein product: CAWGRDGPYEQYF.

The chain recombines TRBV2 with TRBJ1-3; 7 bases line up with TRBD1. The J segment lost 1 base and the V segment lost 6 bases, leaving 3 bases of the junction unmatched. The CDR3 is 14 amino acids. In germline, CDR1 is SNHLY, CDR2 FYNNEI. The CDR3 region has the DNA TGTGCCAGCAGACAGGGGTGGTCTGGAAACACCATATATTTT. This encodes CASRQGWSGNTIYF.

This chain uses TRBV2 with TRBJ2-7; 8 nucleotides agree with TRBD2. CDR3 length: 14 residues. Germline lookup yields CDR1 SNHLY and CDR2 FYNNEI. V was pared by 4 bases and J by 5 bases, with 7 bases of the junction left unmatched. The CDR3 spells CASSAGLGSDEQYF. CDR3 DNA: TGTGCCAGCAGTGCGGGACTAGGAAGCGACGAGCAGTACTTC.

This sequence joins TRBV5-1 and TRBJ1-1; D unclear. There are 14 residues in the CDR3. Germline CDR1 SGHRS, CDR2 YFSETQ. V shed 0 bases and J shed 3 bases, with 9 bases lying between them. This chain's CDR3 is CASSLVGLDTEAFF. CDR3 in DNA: TGCGCCAGCAGCTTGGTGGGGTTGGACACTGAAGCTTTCTTT. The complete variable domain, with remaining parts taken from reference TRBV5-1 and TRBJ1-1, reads KAGVTQTPRYLIKTRGQQVTLSCSPISGHRSVSWYQQTPGQGLQFLFEYFSETQRNKGNFPGRFSGRQFSNSRSEMNVSTLELGDSALYLCASSLVGLDTEAFFGQGTRLTVV.

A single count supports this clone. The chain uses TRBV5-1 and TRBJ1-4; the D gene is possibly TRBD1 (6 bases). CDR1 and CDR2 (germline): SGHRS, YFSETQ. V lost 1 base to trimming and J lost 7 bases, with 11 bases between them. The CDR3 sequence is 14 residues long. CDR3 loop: CASSLSTGPEKLFF. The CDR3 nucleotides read TGCGCCAGCAGCTTGAGTACAGGGCCTGAAAAACTGTTTTTT.

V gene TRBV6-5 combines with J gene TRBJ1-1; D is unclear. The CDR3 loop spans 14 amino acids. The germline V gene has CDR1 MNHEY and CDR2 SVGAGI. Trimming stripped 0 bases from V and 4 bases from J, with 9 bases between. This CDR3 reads CASSYSRLRTEAFF. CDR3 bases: TGTGCCAGCAGTTACTCGCGACTGCGCACTGAAGCTTTCTTT.